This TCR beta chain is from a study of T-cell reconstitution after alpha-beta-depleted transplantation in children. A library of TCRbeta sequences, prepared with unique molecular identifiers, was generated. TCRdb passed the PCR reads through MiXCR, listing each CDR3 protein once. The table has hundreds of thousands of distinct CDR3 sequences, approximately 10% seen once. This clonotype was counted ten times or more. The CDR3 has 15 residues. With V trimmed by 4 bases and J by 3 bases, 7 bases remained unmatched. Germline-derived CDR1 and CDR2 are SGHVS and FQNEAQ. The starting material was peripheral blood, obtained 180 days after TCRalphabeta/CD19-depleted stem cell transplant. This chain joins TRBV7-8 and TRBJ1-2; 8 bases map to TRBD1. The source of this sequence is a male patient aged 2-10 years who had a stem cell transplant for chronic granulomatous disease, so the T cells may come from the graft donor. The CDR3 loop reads CASSSLGQADYGYTF. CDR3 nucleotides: TGTGCCAGCAGCTCATTGGGACAGGCTGACTATGGCTACACCTTC.